This T cell receptor beta chain was sequenced during a study of OX40 agonist ivuxolimab in advanced cancers. Regarding the research as a whole: Ivuxolimab was an agonistic, fully human IgG2 monoclonal antibody directed against OX40 (CD134), a costimulatory receptor. Intravenous ivuxolimab was administered to patients every 2 weeks at six dose levels: 0.01, 0.1, 0.3, 1.5, 3 and 10 mg/kg. Of the approximately 54 dose-escalation patients, hepatocellular carcinoma was present in some 19, melanoma in approximately 15, renal cell carcinoma in 9 and head and neck cancer in 9. A male proportion of roughly 80% and a mean age of roughly 55 years, ranging from roughly 23 to 85, were recorded for the dose-escalation cohort. Prior anti-PD-1, anti-PD-L1 or anti-CTLA-4 therapy was permitted, and checkpoint inhibitors had been received by about two fifths of dose-escalation patients. Partial responses occurred in three dose-escalation patients: two with cutaneous melanoma and one with hepatocellular carcinoma. The point of sequencing TCRbeta in the periphery was to test whether ivuxolimab changed TCR sequence diversity and drove clonal T-cell expansion. The paper covers the monotherapy dose-escalation part of the phase I ivuxolimab trial, which included N ≈ 52 patients.

CDR1 is given as GTSNPN and CDR2 as SVGIG, both from the germline V gene (reference sequence). Spanning cysteine to phenylalanine, the CDR3 consists of 14 amino acids. Kept here is only the CDR3 DNA, which spans 42 bases and is read in frame from base 1. Unmatched junction bases come to 4, with V trimmed by 2 bases and J by 3 bases. The full study reports these points: At doses of 0.1 to 3.0 mg/kg, clonal expansion of both CD4+ and CD8+ T cells in blood was seen between baseline and week 6. Low levels of normalized T-cell clonal expansion were also seen in some patients who did not respond. In the 0.1-3.0 mg/kg groups, partial responders had among the lowest normalized peripheral clonal expansion, particularly in CD8+ T cells. Antigen specificity was not determined for the clonally expanded peripheral T cells. After ivuxolimab, CD8+ T cells had more expanded clones than CD4+ T cells on average.

Genomic DNA was isolated from the sorted cells so that the TCRbeta CDR3 region could be sequenced. The immunoSEQ Assay was used for sequencing of TCRbeta CDR3 regions. This immuneACCESS table, as held by TCRdb, lists in-frame sequences with V and J called but not all clones. Of the missing ones, under half trace to an unresolved V gene in checked studies; the others have no known cause. The sample yields around 46,000 clones; around nine tenths were counted once. The top ten hold roughly 28% of the sample. This clone occurred a few times. The specificity of this receptor is unknown. No base quality values were provided; no much bigger clone lies one nucleotide off. The trial excluded patients who had a history of autoimmune disease or were on systemic immunosuppression. Peripheral blood for TCR sequencing was collected from all dose cohorts at baseline, on cycle 4 day 1, and on cycle 7 day 1. The samples were drawn from a first-in-human, open-label, multicenter phase I dose-escalation trial of ivuxolimab. Adults with locally advanced or metastatic head and neck squamous cell, hepatocellular, melanoma or renal cell carcinoma were enrolled in the trial. Before TCR sequencing, CD4+ T cells and CD8+ T cells were sorted from peripheral blood as separate populations.

This sequence originates from an adult with an advanced solid tumor such as melanoma, head and neck, liver or kidney cancer. This receptor chain uses TRBV30 and TRBJ1-1; TRBD1 matches 9 bases in the middle. The sample was CD4+ or CD8+ T cells sorted from blood, taken in a trial of the OX40 agonist ivuxolimab. CDR3 protein: CAWSMGQGDTEAFF. The DNA sequence follows: TGTGCCTGGAGTATGGGACAGGGAGACACTGAAGCTTTCTTT. This CDR3, with the reference TRBV30 and TRBJ1-1 proteins standing in past its ends, gives the full variable domain SQTIHQWPATLVQPVGSPLSLECTVEGTSNPNLYWYRQAAGRGLQLLFYSVGIGQISSEVPQNLSASRPQDRQFILSSKKLLLSDSGFYLCAWSMGQGDTEAFFGQGTRLTVV.